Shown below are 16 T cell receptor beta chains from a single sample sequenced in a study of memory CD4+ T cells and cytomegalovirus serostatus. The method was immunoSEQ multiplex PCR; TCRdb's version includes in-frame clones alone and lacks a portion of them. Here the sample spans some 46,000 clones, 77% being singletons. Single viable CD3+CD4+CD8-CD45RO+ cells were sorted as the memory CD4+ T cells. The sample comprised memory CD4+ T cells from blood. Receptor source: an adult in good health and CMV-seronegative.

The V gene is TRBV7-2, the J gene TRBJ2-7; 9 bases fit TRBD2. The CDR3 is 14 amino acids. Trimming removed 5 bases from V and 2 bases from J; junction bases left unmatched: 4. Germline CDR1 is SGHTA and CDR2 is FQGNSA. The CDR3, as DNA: TGTGCCAGCAGCCTCCAGCGGGGGGCCTACGAGCAGTACTTC. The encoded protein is CASSLQRGAYEQYF.

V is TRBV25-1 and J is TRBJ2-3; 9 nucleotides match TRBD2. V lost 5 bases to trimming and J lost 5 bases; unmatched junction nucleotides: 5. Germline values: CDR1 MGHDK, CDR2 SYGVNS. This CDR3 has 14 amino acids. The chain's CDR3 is CASSLRGGRDTQYF. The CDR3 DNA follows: TGTGCCAGCAGTTTGCGGGGGGGCCGAGATACGCAGTATTTT.

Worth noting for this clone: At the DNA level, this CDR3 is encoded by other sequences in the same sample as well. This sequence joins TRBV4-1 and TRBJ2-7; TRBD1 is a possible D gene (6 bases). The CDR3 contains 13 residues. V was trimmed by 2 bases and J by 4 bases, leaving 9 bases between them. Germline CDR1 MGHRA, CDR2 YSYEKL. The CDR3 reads CASSQQTGYEQYF. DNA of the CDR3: TGCGCCAGCAGCCAACAAACAGGGTACGAGCAGTACTTC.

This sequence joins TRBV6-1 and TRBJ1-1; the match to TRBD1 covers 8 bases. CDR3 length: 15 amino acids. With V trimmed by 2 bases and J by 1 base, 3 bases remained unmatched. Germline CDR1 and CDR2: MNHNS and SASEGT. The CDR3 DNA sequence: TGTGCCAGCAGTGAATGGGACAGGTGGAACACTGAAGCTTTCTTT. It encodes CASSEWDRWNTEAFF.

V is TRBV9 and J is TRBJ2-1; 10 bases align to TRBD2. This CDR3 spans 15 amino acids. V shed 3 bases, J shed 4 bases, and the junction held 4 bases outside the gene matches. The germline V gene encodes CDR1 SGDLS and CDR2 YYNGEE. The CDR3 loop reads CASSELAGSYNEQFF. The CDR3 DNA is TGTGCCAGCAGCGAACTAGCGGGGTCTTACAATGAGCAGTTCTTC. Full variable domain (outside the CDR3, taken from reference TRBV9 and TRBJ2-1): DSGVTQTPKHLITATGQRVTLRCSPRSGDLSVYWYQQSLDQGLQFLIQYYNGEERAKGNILERFSAQQFPDLHSELNLSSLELGDSALYFCASSELAGSYNEQFFGPGTRLTVL.

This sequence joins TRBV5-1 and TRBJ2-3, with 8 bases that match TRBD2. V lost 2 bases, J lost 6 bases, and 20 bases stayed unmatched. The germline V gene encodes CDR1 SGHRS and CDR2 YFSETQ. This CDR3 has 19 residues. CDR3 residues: CASSLLAVDGGSLGDTQYF. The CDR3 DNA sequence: TGCGCCAGCAGCTTACTAGCGGTGGATGGTGGGTCCCTGGGCGATACGCAGTATTTT.

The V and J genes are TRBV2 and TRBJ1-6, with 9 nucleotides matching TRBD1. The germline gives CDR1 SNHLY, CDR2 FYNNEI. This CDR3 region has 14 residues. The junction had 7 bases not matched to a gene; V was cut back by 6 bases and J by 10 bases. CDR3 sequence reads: CASREQGAESPLHF. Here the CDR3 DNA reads TGTGCCAGCAGAGAACAGGGGGCTGAGTCACCCCTCCACTTT.

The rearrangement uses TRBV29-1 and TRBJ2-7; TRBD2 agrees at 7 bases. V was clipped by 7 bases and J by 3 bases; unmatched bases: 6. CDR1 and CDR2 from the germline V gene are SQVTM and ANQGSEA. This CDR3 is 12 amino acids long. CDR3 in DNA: TGCAGCGCCTCGGGCGGGGGCTACGAGCAGTACTTC. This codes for CSASGGGYEQYF.

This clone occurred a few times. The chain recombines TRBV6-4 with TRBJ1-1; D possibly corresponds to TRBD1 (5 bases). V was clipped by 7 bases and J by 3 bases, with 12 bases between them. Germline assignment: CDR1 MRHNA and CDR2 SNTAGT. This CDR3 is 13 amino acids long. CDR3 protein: CASKAGFDTEAFF. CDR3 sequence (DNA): TGTGCCAGCAAAGCAGGGTTTGACACTGAAGCTTTCTTT.

The CDR3: CASSVGTSGGLPTYNEQFF. In DNA form, the CDR3 reads TGTGCCAGCAGCGTAGGTACTAGCGGGGGGCTACCGACCTACAATGAGCAGTTCTTC. This sequence joins TRBV9 and TRBJ2-1; 12 nucleotides align to TRBD2. This CDR3 contains 19 residues. J lost 2 bases, V lost 0 bases, and 9 bases had no gene match. Germline-derived CDR1 and CDR2 are SGDLS and YYNGEE. Drawing the rest from reference TRBV9 and TRBJ2-1, the complete variable domain is DSGVTQTPKHLITATGQRVTLRCSPRSGDLSVYWYQQSLDQGLQFLIQYYNGEERAKGNILERFSAQQFPDLHSELNLSSLELGDSALYFCASSVGTSGGLPTYNEQFFGPGTRLTVL.

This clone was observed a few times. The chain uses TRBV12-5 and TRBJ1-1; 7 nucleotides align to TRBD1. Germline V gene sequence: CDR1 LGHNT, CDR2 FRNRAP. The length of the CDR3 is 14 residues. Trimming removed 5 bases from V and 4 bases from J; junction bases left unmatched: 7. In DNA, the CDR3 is TGTGCTAGTGGTCTCAACCAGGGGGGCACTGAAGCTTTCTTT. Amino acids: CASGLNQGGTEAFF.

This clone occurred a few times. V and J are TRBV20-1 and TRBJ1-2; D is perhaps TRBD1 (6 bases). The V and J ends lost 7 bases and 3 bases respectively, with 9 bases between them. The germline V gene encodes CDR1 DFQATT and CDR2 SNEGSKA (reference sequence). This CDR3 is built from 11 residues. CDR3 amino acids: CSVGGDYGYTF. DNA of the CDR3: TGCAGTGTAGGGGGGGACTATGGCTACACCTTC.

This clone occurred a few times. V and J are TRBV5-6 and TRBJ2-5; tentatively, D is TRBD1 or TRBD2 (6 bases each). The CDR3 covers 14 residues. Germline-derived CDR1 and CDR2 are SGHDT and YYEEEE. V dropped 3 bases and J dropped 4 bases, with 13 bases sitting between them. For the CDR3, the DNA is TGTGCCAGCAGCTGGGGGGCAGGTAGAGAGACCCAGTACTTC. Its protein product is CASSWGAGRETQYF.

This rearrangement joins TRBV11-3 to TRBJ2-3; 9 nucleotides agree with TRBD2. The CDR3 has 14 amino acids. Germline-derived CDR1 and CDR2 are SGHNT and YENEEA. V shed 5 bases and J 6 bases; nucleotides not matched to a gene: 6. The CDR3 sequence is CASSRTSVGDTQYF. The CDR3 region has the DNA TGTGCCAGCAGCCGGACTAGCGTAGGGGATACGCAGTATTTT.

This CDR3 is CATKRNTEAFF. The CDR3 region has the DNA TGTGCCACCAAGAGGAACACTGAAGCTTTCTTT. V is TRBV25-1 and J is TRBJ1-1; D unresolved. Germline V gene data show CDR1 as MGHDK and CDR2 as SYGVNS. The CDR3 extends over 11 amino acids. Trimming left V 10 bases short and J 1 base short, with 7 bases between.

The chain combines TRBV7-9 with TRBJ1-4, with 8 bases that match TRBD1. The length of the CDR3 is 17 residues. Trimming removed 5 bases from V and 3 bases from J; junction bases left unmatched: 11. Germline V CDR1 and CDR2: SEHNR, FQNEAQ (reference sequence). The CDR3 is CASSPRTGKRANEKLFF. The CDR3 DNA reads TGTGCCAGCAGCCCACGGACAGGGAAGAGGGCTAATGAAAAACTGTTTTTT.